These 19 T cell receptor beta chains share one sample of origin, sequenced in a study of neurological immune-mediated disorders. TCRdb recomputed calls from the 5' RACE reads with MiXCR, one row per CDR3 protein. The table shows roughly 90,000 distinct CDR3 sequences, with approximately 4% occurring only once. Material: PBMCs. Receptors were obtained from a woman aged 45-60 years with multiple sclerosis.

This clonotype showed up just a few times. CDR3: CATSGVGVYEQFF. The CDR3 region has the DNA TGTGCCACCAGTGGAGTGGGGGTATATGAGCAGTTCTTC. This chain connects TRBV15 to TRBJ2-1; D possibly uses TRBD1 or TRBD2 (5 bases each). The CDR3 extends over 13 amino acids. Trimming shortened V by 6 bases and J by 8 bases, and 14 bases separated the two germline ends. Per the germline V gene, CDR1 is LNHNV and CDR2 is YYDKDF (reference sequence).

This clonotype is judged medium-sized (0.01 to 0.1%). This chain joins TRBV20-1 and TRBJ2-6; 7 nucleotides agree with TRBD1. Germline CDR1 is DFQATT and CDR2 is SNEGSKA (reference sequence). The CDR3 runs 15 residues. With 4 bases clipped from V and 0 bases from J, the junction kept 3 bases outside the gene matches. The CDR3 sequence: CSANEGASGANVLTF. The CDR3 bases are TGCAGTGCTAATGAGGGGGCCTCTGGGGCCAACGTCCTGACTTTC.

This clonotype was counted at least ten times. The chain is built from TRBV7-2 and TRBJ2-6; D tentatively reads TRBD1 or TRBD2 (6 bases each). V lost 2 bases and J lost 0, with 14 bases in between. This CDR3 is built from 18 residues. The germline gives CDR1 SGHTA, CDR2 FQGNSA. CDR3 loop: CASSLRVSGASGANVLTF. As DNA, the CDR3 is TGTGCCAGCAGCTTAAGGGTTTCGGGGGCCTCTGGGGCCAACGTCCTGACTTTC.

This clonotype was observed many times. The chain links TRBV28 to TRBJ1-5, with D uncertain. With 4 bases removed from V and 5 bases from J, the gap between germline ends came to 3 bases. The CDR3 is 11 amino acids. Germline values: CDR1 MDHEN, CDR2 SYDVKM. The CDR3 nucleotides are TGTGCCAGCAGTTCCTATCAGCCCCAGCATTTT. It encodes CASSSYQPQHF.

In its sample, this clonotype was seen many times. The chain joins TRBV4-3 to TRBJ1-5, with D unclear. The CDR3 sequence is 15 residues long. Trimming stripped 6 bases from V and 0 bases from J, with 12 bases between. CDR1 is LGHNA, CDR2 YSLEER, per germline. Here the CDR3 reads CASSPNVYSNQPQHF. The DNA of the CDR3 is TGCGCCAGCAGTCCCAACGTGTATAGCAATCAGCCCCAGCATTTT.

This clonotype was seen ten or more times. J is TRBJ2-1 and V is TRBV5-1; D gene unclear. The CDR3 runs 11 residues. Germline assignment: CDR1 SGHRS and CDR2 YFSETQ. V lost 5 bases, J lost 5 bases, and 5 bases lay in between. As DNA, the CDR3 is TGCGCCAGCAGAATGGACAATGAGCAGTTCTTC. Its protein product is CASRMDNEQFF.

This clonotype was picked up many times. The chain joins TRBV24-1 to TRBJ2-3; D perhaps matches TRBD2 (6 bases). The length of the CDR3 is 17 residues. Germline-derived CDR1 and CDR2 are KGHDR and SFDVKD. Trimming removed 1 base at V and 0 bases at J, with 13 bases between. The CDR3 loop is CATSDFAAGTSTDTQYF. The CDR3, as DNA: TGTGCCACCAGTGATTTTGCGGCGGGAACTAGCACAGATACGCAGTATTTT.

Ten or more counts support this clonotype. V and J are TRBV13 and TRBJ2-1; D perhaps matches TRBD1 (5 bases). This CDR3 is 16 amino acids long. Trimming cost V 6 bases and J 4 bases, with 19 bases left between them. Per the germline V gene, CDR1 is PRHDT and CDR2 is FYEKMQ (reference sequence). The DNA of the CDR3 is TGTGCCAGCAGGCCTCCGACAGAGAGAAGGTACAATGAGCAGTTCTTC. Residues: CASRPPTERRYNEQFF.

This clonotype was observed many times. Written as DNA, the CDR3 is TGTGCCAGCAGTAGGACAGGGACCTATAATTCACCCCTCCACTTT. This encodes CASSRTGTYNSPLHF. This chain joins TRBV12-3 or TRBV12-4 and TRBJ1-6; 8 nucleotides agree with TRBD1. J was trimmed by 2 bases and V by 5 bases; bases with no gene match: 2. The CDR3 spans 15 residues.

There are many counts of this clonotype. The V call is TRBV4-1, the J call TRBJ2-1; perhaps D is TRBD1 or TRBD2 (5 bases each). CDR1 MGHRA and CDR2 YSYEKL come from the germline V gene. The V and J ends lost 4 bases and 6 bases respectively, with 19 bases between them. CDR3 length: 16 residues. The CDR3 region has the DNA TGCGCCAGCAGCCCTAACGGGGTGGGACGGGGCAATGAGCAGTTCTTC. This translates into CASSPNGVGRGNEQFF.

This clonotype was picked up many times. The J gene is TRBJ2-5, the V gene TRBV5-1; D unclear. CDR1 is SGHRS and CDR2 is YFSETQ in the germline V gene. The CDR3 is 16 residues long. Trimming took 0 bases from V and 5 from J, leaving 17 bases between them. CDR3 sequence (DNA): TGCGCCAGCAGCTTGGGTCTGGGCGGATCACTGGAGACCCAGTACTTC. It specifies CASSLGLGGSLETQYF.

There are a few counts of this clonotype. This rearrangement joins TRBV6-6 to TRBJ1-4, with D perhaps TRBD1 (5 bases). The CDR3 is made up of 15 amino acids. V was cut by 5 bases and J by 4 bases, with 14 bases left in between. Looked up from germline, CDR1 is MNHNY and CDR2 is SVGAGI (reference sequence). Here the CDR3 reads CASSNLQGSNEKLFF. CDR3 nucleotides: TGTGCCAGCAGTAACCTGCAGGGAAGTAATGAAAAACTGTTTTTT.

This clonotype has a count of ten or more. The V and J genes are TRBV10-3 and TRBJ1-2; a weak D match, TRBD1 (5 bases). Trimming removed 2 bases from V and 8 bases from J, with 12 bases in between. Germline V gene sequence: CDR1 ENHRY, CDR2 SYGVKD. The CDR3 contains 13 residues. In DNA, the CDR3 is TGTGCCATCAGTGAGGCAGGGTACGGCGGCTACACCTTC. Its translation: CAISEAGYGGYTF.

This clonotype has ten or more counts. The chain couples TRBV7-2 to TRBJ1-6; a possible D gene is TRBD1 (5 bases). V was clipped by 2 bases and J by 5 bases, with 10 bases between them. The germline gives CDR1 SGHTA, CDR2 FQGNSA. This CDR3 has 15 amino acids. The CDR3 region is CASSLRREHNSPLHF. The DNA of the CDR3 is TGTGCCAGCAGCTTACGCAGGGAACATAATTCACCCCTCCACTTT.

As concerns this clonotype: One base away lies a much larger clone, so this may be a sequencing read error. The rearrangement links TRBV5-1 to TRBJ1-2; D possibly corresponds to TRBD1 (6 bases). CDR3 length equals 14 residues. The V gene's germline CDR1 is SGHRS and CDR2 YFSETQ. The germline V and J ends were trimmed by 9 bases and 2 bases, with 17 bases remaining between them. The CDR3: CANNRGGQNYGYTF. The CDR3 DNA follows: TGCGCCAACAACCGGGGGGGGCAGAACTATGGCTACACCTTC.

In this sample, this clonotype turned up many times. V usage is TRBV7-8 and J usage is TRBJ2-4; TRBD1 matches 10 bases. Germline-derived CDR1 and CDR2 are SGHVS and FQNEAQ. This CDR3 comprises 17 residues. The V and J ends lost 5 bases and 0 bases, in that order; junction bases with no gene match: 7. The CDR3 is CASSSSRDRGAKNIQYF. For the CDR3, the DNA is TGTGCCAGCAGCAGCTCGCGGGACAGGGGAGCCAAAAACATTCAGTACTTC.

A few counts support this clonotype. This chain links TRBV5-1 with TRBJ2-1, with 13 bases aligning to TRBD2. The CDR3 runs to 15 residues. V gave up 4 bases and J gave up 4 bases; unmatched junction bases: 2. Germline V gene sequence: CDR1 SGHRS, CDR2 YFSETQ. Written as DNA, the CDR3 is TGCGCCAGCAGCACTAGCGGGGGGGAATACAATGAGCAGTTCTTC. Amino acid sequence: CASSTSGGEYNEQFF.

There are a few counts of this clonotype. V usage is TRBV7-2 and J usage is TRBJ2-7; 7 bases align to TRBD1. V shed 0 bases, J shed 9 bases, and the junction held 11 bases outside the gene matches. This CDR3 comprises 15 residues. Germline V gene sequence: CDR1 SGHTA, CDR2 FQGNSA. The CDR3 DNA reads TGTGCCAGCAGCTTAGCAGGGACAGCAACTACAGCGCAGTACTTC. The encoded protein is CASSLAGTATTAQYF.

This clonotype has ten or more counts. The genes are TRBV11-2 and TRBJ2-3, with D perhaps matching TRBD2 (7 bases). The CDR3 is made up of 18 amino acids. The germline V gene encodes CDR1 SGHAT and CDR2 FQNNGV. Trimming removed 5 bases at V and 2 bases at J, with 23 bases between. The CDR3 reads CASSPLGAGDPTTDTQYF. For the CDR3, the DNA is TGTGCCAGCAGCCCTTTGGGGGCGGGGGACCCCACCACAGATACGCAGTATTTT.